This TCR beta chain was sequenced in a study of T cell responses to AZD1222 COVID-19 vaccine. Study-wide context: Investigators merged groups given second doses at roughly 4 or roughly 12 weeks.

This clone was picked up a small number of times. CDR3 size: 15 residues. Germline CDR1 KGHSH, CDR2 LQKENI. The ends were cut back, 3 bases at V and 2 bases at J, with 14 bases in the middle. Generated by immunoSEQ multiplex PCR, the TCRdb table keeps only in-frame clones and is missing some. This sample carries about 150,000 clones, roughly nine tenths of them seen once, and the ten largest clones take around 4.9%. The chain recombines TRBV18 with TRBJ2-7, with D unresolved. Sequencing used peripheral blood, obtained on day 0 of AZD1222 vaccination. This receptor was identified in an adult in good health. In DNA, the CDR3 is TGTGCCAGCTCACCTTACGAACATGGGCCCTACGAGCAGTACTTC. Its protein product is CASSPYEHGPYEQYF. Full variable domain (remainder filled in from reference TRBV18 and TRBJ2-7): NAGVMQNPRHLVRRRGQEARLRCSPMKGHSHVYWYRQLPEEGLKFMVYLQKENIIDESGMPKERFSAEFPKEGPSILRIQQVVRGDSAAYFCASSPYEHGPYEQYFGPGTRLTVT.